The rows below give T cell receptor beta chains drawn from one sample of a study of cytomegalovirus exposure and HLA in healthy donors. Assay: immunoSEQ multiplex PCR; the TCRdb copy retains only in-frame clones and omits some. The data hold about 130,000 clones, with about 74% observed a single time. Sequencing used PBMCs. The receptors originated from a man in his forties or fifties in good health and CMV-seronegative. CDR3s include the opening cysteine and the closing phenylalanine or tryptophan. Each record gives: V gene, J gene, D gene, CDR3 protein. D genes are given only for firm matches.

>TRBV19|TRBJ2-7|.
CASKFAGAEEQYF
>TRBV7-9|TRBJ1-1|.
CASSSGRLYTEAFF
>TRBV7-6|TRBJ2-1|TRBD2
CASSLVLAGGLGSYNEQFF
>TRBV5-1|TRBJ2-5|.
CASSLELETQYF
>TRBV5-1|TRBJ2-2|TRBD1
CASSRSGGTGVTGELFF
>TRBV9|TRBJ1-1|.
CASSVGPSGTNTEAFF
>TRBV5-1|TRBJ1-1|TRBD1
CASSLVTGVMNTEAFF
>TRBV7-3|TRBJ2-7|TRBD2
CASSLTSGSGEQYF
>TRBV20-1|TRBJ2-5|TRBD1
CSVGQGTTQYF
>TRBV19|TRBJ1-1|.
CASSISPAWPEAFF
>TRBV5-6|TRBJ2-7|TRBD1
CASTLGGTGHYEQYF
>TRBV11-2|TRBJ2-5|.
CASSLVREETQYF
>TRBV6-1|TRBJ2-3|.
CASSDGRGGITDTQYF
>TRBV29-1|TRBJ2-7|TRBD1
CSVEDFRGSTSYEQYF
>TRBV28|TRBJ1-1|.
CASSLLLEGNTEAFF
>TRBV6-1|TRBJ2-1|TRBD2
CASSEGVAGVYNEQFF
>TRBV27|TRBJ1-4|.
CASSTWTGGEKLFF
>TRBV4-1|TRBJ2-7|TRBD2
CASSPRSGTSGGAYEQYF
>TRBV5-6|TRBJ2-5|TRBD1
CASSLAGTGGPETQYF
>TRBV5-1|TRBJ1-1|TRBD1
CASSPGQGILNTEAFF
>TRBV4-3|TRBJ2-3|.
CASSQVNPGAAADTQYF
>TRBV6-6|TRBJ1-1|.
CASSNSQTTEAFF
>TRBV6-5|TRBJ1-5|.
CASSSLGGQPQHF